The 30 T cell receptor beta chains listed next were all sequenced from one sample in a study of blood T cell repertoires in COVID-19. Libraries were prepared by immunoSEQ multiplex PCR; TCRdb keeps only in-frame clonotypes and omits some of them. This sample has about 70,000 clones; more than 80% occur once, and the top ten carry under 6%. The sequencing sample was made of peripheral blood. Receptors originate from a man older than 75 with acute or convalescent COVID-19.

The chain employs TRBV24-1 and TRBJ2-3, with TRBD2 matching 9 bases. Trimming removed 1 base from V and 0 bases from J; junction bases left unmatched: 4. The CDR3 covers 17 residues. Germline V CDR1 and CDR2: KGHDR, SFDVKD. DNA for the CDR3: TGTGCCACCAGTGATTTCCGGCGGGAGGGTAGCACAGATACGCAGTATTTT. This gives the protein CATSDFRREGSTDTQYF.

As for this clone: One junction end does not reproduce the germline sequence, and a read error may be involved. V is TRBV11-1 and J is TRBJ2-1; perhaps TRBD2 as D (5 bases). The CDR3 is made up of 14 amino acids. Germline CDR1 is SGHAT and CDR2 is FQDESV (reference sequence). In nucleotides, the CDR3 is TGTGCCAGCAGCTTAGCGCGGGCCTACACTGAGCAGTTCTTC. Protein product: CASSLARAYTEQFF.

The chain uses TRBV2 and TRBJ2-3, with 15 bases aligning to TRBD2. V was pared by 5 bases and J by 4 bases, with 13 bases of the junction left unmatched. The germline CDR1 and CDR2 sequences are SNHLY and FYNNEI. This CDR3 has 19 residues. The CDR3 nucleotides are TGTGCCAGCAGTTTCGGACTAGCGGGGGGGCTTTTGAGGTCAGATACGCAGTATTTT. Amino acid sequence: CASSFGLAGGLLRSDTQYF.

The chain joins TRBV10-1 to TRBJ2-7; D possibly corresponds to TRBD2 (6 bases). CDR3 length equals 13 residues. Trimming shortened V by 7 bases and J by 1 base, and 11 bases separated the two germline ends. Per the germline V gene, CDR1 is WNHNN and CDR2 is SYGVQD (reference sequence). The CDR3 protein is CASNPGVSYEQYF. As DNA, the CDR3 is TGCGCCAGCAACCCGGGGGTATCCTACGAGCAGTACTTC.

In its sample, this clone was seen a few times. The J gene is TRBJ2-1, the V gene TRBV4-1; 12 nucleotides match TRBD2. This CDR3 contains 15 residues. The germline V gene has CDR1 MGHRA and CDR2 YSYEKL. Losses at the gene ends were 4 bases for V and 7 bases for J; bases not matched to a gene: 5. The CDR3 nucleotides are TGCGCCAGCAGCCCTGGACTAGCGGGATCGAATGAGCAGTTCTTC. Translation: CASSPGLAGSNEQFF.

The gene calls are TRBV18 and TRBJ2-2; TRBD2 might be the D (6 bases). Per the germline V gene, CDR1 is KGHSH and CDR2 is LQKENI. V lost 6 bases and J lost 3, with 17 bases in between. The CDR3 spans 16 residues. The CDR3 loop reads CASSPLAFRDTGELFF. The CDR3 DNA follows: TGTGCCAGCTCCCCTCTAGCGTTCAGGGACACCGGGGAGCTGTTTTTT.

The chain is built from TRBV6-6 and TRBJ1-2; 9 bases map to TRBD1. This CDR3 comprises 14 residues. The germline gives CDR1 MNHNY, CDR2 SVGAGI (reference sequence). The junction had 10 bases not matched to a gene; V was cut back by 8 bases and J by 6 bases. CDR3 DNA: TGTGCCAGCGCCTCTACAGGGGGCGGTAATGGCTACACCTTC. It is translated as CASASTGGGNGYTF.

The rearrangement joins TRBV4-1 to TRBJ1-5; possibly TRBD1 for D (6 bases). V was shortened by 6 bases and J by 5 bases, with 17 bases between the two germline ends. Germline lookup yields CDR1 MGHRA and CDR2 YSYEKL. This CDR3 is built from 15 residues. CDR3 sequence: CASRHGGGGDQPQHF. The CDR3 DNA follows: TGCGCCAGCAGACACGGAGGGGGGGGCGATCAGCCCCAGCATTTT.

V usage is TRBV5-6 and J usage is TRBJ1-2; 10 bases map to TRBD1. CDR3 length: 16 amino acids. In germline, CDR1 is SGHDT, CDR2 YYEEEE. With 4 bases clipped from V and 5 bases from J, the junction kept 11 bases outside the gene matches. The CDR3 bases are TGTGCCAGCAGCCCCCCGGGACAGGGGCTGATTTATGGCTACACCTTC. This translates into CASSPPGQGLIYGYTF.

J is TRBJ1-4 and V is TRBV18; TRBD1 agrees at 8 bases. The V and J ends lost 2 bases and 7 bases, in that order; junction bases with no gene match: 9. The CDR3 consists of 16 residues. Per the germline V gene, CDR1 is KGHSH and CDR2 is LQKENI. CDR3 in amino acids: CASSPNQGARGEKLFF. The CDR3 region has the DNA TGTGCCAGCTCACCAAACCAGGGGGCGCGGGGTGAAAAACTGTTTTTT.

This clone was picked up many times. The chain uses TRBV7-9 and TRBJ1-4; the D is unclear. This CDR3 is built from 15 residues. Per the germline V gene, CDR1 is SEHNR and CDR2 is FQNEAQ (reference sequence). V lost 6 bases and J lost 3, with 14 bases in between. This CDR3 is CASSFSADPNEKLFF. The CDR3 nucleotides read TGTGCCAGCAGTTTTTCTGCGGATCCTAATGAAAAACTGTTTTTT.

The V and J genes are TRBV30 and TRBJ1-6; D is unclear. The CDR3 extends over 14 amino acids. Germline CDR1 GTSNPN, CDR2 SVGIG (reference sequence). V lost 7 bases and J lost 3, with 13 bases in between. The CDR3 protein is CAFSRGNYNSPLHF. The CDR3 DNA follows: TGTGCCTTTTCGAGAGGGAACTATAATTCACCCCTCCACTTT.

The chain recombines TRBV5-1 with TRBJ1-1; weak D call: TRBD1 (5 bases). Germline CDR1 is SGHRS and CDR2 is YFSETQ. The V and J ends lost 0 bases and 5 bases respectively, with 14 bases between them. The CDR3 consists of 15 residues. The chain's CDR3 is CASSLASREGTEAFF. CDR3 sequence (DNA): TGCGCCAGCAGCTTGGCGTCCAGGGAGGGGACTGAAGCTTTCTTT.

The chain recombines TRBV5-5 with TRBJ2-7, with TRBD1 matching 9 bases. J lost 5 bases, V lost 0 bases, and 9 bases had no gene match. From germline, CDR1 is SGHKS and CDR2 YYEKEE (reference sequence). The CDR3 is 16 amino acids. The CDR3 bases are TGTGCCAGCAGCTTGGGGAGGGACAGGGCTCTCGACGAGCAGTACTTC. Translated: CASSLGRDRALDEQYF.

The V call is TRBV7-2, the J call TRBJ2-3; no clear D gene. Germline V gives CDR1 SGHTA, CDR2 FQGNSA. The CDR3 spans 13 residues. V lost 5 bases and J 0 bases, leaving 6 bases between the germline ends. The CDR3 coding sequence is TGTGCCAGCAGCCCTCCTAGCACAGATACGCAGTATTTT. Translation gives CASSPPSTDTQYF. Based on the CDR3 plus reference TRBV7-2 and TRBJ2-3, the full variable domain is GAGVSQSPSNKVTEKGKDVELRCDPISGHTALYWYRQSLGQGLEFLIYFQGNSAPDKSGLPSDRFSAERTGGSVSTLTIQRTQQEDSAVYLCASSPPSTDTQYFGPGTRLTVL.

This chain joins TRBV19 and TRBJ2-7, with a weak D call TRBD2 (6 bases). This CDR3 contains 15 residues. V lost 3 bases to trimming and J lost 7 bases, with 19 bases between them. In germline, CDR1 is LNHDA, CDR2 SQIVND (reference sequence). The chain's CDR3 is CASSMEGSLVGEQYF. CDR3 in DNA: TGTGCCAGTAGTATGGAGGGCAGCCTTGTGGGTGAGCAGTACTTC.

V gene TRBV27 combines with J gene TRBJ1-1; D is unclear. The germline V gene encodes CDR1 MNHEY and CDR2 SMNVEV (reference sequence). This CDR3 has 15 residues. V lost 0 bases, J lost 1 base, and 9 bases lay in between. The CDR3 sequence is CASSLSPTRNTEAFF. Here the CDR3 DNA reads TGTGCCAGCAGTTTATCGCCCACAAGGAACACTGAAGCTTTCTTT.

This clone came up once. The chain couples TRBV5-1 to TRBJ2-5; 9 bases align to TRBD2. The V and J ends lost 0 bases and 2 bases, in that order; junction bases with no gene match: 5. The CDR3 length is 16 residues. Looked up from germline, CDR1 is SGHRS and CDR2 is YFSETQ. The CDR3 DNA follows: TGCGCCAGCAGCTTGGGATCTAGCGGGGTTCAAGAGACCCAGTACTTC. As protein: CASSLGSSGVQETQYF.

The V gene is TRBV10-1, the J gene TRBJ2-2; 8 bases are a match to TRBD2. Unmatched junction bases numbered 4, after V lost 0 bases and J lost 4 bases. Germline V gives CDR1 WNHNN, CDR2 SYGVQD (reference sequence). The CDR3 sequence is 16 residues long. The CDR3 DNA follows: TGCGCCAGCAGTGAGTCGCCGGGAGGGATCACCGGGGAGCTGTTTTTT. It yields the protein CASSESPGGITGELFF.

V and J are TRBV12-3 or TRBV12-4 and TRBJ1-1, with D possibly matching TRBD1 (5 bases). The CDR3 covers 13 residues. V shed 6 bases and J shed 0 bases, with 8 bases lying between them. CDR3 DNA sequence: TGTGCCAGCAGGCTACAGGTGAACACTGAAGCTTTCTTT. Translated: CASRLQVNTEAFF.

The genes are TRBV10-3 and TRBJ2-2, with D possibly matching TRBD1 (6 bases). Germline CDR1 ENHRY, CDR2 SYGVKD. This CDR3 contains 14 residues. V lost 7 bases, J lost 0 bases, and 9 bases lay in between. The CDR3 nucleotides are TGTGCCATCACCAGGGGATCGAACACCGGGGAGCTGTTTTTT. Protein: CAITRGSNTGELFF.

The CDR3 region is CASSIDGQLGASYEQYF. In DNA, the CDR3 is TGTGCCAGTAGTATAGACGGACAGTTAGGGGCTTCCTACGAGCAGTACTTC. V is TRBV19 and J is TRBJ2-7, with D possibly matching TRBD1 (6 bases). The CDR3 extends over 17 amino acids. Looked up from germline, CDR1 is LNHDA and CDR2 is SQIVND (reference sequence). Trimming pared 0 bases from V and 1 base from J, leaving 16 bases between.

This sequence joins TRBV4-3 and TRBJ1-6; D is perhaps TRBD1 (6 bases). Trimming left V 1 base short and J 8 bases short, with 15 bases between. Germline lookup yields CDR1 LGHNA and CDR2 YSLEER. CDR3 length: 16 residues. The CDR3 region is CASSQVARGNDSPLHF. Here the CDR3 DNA reads TGCGCCAGCAGCCAAGTTGCCAGGGGAAATGATTCACCCCTCCACTTT.

J is TRBJ2-2 and V is TRBV28; D is ambiguous. The CDR3 has 15 amino acids. Germline V gene data show CDR1 as MDHEN and CDR2 as SYDVKM. Trimming took 2 bases from V and 2 from J, leaving 9 bases between them. CDR3: CASSLMGPNTGELFF. The CDR3 DNA reads TGTGCCAGCAGTTTAATGGGCCCCAACACCGGGGAGCTGTTTTTT.

The chain recombines TRBV3-1 (or the pseudogene TRBV3-2) with TRBJ1-2; 8 bases map to TRBD1. Germline CDR1 and CDR2: LGHDT and YNNKEL (reference sequence). The length of the CDR3 is 13 residues. The trim removed 6 bases at V and 3 bases at J, leaving 3 bases unmatched. Here the CDR3 reads CASSLTGDYGYTF. In DNA, the CDR3 is TGTGCCAGCAGTTTGACAGGGGACTATGGCTACACCTTC.

The J gene is TRBJ1-6, the V gene TRBV9, with D perhaps matching TRBD1 (5 bases). Between the trimmed V and J ends, which lost 3 bases and 9 bases, there was a span of 16 bases. In germline, CDR1 is SGDLS, CDR2 YYNGEE. The CDR3 totals 15 residues. In DNA form, the CDR3 reads TGTGCCAGCAGCGGTGGGGGGAGGTACTTTTCACCCCTCCACTTT. Amino acid sequence: CASSGGGRYFSPLHF.

The chain links TRBV5-1 to TRBJ2-4, with D perhaps matching TRBD2 (5 bases). Trimming left V 0 bases short and J 1 base short, with 5 bases between. CDR1 is SGHRS, CDR2 YFSETQ, per germline. This CDR3 spans 14 amino acids. In nucleotides, the CDR3 is TGCGCCAGCAGCTTGGGGGAGGCCAAAAACATTCAGTACTTC. Residues: CASSLGEAKNIQYF.

The chain employs TRBV10-1 and TRBJ2-3; TRBD2 might be the D (5 bases). The V end lost 2 bases, the J end lost 3 bases, and 6 bases lay between the germline ends. This CDR3 has 13 amino acids. Germline values: CDR1 WNHNN, CDR2 SYGVQD (reference sequence). The CDR3: CASSETGTDTQYF. CDR3 in DNA: TGCGCCAGCAGTGAGACGGGAACAGATACGCAGTATTTT.

The chain's CDR3 is CATSDASTGSSGNTIYF. DNA for the CDR3: TGTGCCACCAGTGATGCCTCGACAGGGAGCTCTGGAAACACCATATATTTT. This chain connects TRBV24-1 to TRBJ1-3; TRBD1 agrees at 7 bases. The CDR3 length is 17 residues. CDR1 is KGHDR and CDR2 is SFDVKD in the germline V gene. Trimming took 3 bases from V and 0 from J; bases not matched to a gene: 7.

The V call is TRBV3-1 (or the pseudogene TRBV3-2), the J call TRBJ1-4; D is possibly TRBD1 (5 bases). The CDR3 is 13 amino acids. Trimming cost V 1 base and J 5 bases, with 5 bases left between them. Germline loops: CDR1 LGHDT, CDR2 YNNKEL (reference sequence). The CDR3 coding sequence is TGTGCCAGCAGCCAAGCAGGGAATGAAAAACTGTTTTTT. As protein: CASSQAGNEKLFF.